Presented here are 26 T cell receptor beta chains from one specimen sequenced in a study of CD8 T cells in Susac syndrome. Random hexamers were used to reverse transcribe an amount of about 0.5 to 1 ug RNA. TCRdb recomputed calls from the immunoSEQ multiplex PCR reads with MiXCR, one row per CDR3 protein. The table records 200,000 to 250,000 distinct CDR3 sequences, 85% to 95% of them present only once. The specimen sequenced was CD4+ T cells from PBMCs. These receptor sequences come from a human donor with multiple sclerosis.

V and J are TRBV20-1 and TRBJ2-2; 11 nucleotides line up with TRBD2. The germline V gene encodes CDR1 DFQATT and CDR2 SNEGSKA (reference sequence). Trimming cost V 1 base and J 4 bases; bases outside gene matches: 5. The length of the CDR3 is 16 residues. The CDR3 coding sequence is TGCAGTGCTAGAGTTAGCGGGAGGGCCGCCACCGGGGAGCTGTTTTTT. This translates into CSARVSGRAATGELFF.

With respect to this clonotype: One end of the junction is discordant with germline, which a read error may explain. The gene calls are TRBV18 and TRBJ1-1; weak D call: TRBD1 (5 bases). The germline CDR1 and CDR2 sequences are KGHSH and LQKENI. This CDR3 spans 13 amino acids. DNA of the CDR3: TGTGCCAGCTCACCGGGACCCTCAGGGACCGGTCTCTTT. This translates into CASSPGPSGTGLF.

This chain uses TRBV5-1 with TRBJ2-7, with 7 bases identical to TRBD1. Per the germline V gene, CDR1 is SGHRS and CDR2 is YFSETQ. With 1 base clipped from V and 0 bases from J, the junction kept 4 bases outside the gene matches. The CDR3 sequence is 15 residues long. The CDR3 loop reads CASSLTGDSSYEQYF. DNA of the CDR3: TGCGCCAGCAGCTTGACTGGGGACAGCTCCTACGAGCAGTACTTC. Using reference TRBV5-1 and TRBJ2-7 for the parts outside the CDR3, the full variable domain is KAGVTQTPRYLIKTRGQQVTLSCSPISGHRSVSWYQQTPGQGLQFLFEYFSETQRNKGNFPGRFSGRQFSNSRSEMNVSTLELGDSALYLCASSLTGDSSYEQYFGPGTRLTVT.

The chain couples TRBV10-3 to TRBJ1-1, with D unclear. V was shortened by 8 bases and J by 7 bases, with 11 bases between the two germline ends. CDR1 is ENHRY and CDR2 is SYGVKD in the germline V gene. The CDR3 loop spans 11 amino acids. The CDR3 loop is CAIRTSGEAFF. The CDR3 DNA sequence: TGTGCCATCCGGACGAGCGGTGAAGCTTTCTTT.

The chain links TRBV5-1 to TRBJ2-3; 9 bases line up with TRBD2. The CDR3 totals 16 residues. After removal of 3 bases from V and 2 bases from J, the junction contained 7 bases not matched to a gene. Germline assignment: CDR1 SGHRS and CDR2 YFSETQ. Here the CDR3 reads CASSYGTSHVTDTQYF. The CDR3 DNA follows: TGCGCCAGCAGCTACGGGACTAGCCACGTCACAGATACGCAGTATTTT.

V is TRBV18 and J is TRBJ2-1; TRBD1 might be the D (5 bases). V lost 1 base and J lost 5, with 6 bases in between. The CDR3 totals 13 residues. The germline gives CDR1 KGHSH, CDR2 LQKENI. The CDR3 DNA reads TGTGCCAGCTCACCACTAGGGGACAATGAGCAGTTCTTC. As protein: CASSPLGDNEQFF.

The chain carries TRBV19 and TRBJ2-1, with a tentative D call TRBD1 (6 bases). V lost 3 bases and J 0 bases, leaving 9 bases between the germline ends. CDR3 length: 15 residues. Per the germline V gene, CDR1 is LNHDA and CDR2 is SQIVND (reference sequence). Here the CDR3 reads CASSIDRYSYNEQFF. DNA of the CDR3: TGTGCCAGTAGTATCGACAGGTACTCCTACAATGAGCAGTTCTTC.

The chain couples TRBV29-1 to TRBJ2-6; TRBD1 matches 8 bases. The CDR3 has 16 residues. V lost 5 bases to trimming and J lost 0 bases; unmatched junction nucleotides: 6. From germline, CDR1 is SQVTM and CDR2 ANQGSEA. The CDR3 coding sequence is TGCAGCGTTCGAGGACAGGGCAGCTCTGGGGCCAACGTCCTGACTTTC. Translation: CSVRGQGSSGANVLTF.

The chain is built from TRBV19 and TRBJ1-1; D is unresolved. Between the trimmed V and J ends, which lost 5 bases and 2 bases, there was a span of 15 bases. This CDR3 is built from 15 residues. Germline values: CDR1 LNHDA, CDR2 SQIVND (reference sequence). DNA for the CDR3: TGTGCCAGTAGTTCGTTCGGAGGGCCCAACACTGAAGCTTTCTTT. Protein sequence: CASSSFGGPNTEAFF.

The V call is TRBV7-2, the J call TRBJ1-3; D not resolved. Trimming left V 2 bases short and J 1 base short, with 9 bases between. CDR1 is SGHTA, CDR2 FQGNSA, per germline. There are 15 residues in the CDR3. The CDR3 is CASSLSVGSGNTIYF. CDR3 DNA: TGTGCCAGCAGCTTATCGGTCGGATCTGGAAACACCATATATTTT.

The CDR3 region is CASSQEQGPKNIQYF. The CDR3 region has the DNA TGTGCCAGCAGCCAAGAACAGGGACCCAAAAACATTCAGTACTTC. The rearrangement uses TRBV14 and TRBJ2-4; weak D call: TRBD1 (6 bases). The CDR3 loop spans 15 amino acids. Germline V gene sequence: CDR1 SGHDN, CDR2 FVKESK. Trimming removed 0 bases at V and 2 bases at J, with 8 bases between.

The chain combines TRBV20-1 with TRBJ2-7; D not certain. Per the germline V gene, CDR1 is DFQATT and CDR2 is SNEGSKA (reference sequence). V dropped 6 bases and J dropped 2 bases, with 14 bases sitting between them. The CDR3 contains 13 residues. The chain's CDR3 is CSAARARTYEQYF. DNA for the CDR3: TGCAGTGCCGCCCGGGCAAGGACCTACGAGCAGTACTTC.

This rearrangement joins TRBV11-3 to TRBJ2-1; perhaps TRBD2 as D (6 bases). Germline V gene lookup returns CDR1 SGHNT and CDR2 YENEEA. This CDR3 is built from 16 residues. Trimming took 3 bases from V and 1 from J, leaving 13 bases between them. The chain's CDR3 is CASSFAGSKSYNEQFF. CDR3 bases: TGTGCCAGCAGCTTCGCGGGGAGTAAGTCCTACAATGAGCAGTTCTTC.

CDR3 nucleotides: TGTGCCTGGAGTAGTAACTCGGGGTGGGGCGGGACTCCAGATACGCAGTATTTT. Its translation: CAWSSNSGWGGTPDTQYF. The V call is TRBV30, the J call TRBJ2-3, with a weak D call TRBD2 (6 bases). In germline, CDR1 is GTSNPN, CDR2 SVGIG (reference sequence). V lost 2 bases and J 4 bases, leaving 25 bases between the germline ends. This CDR3 comprises 18 residues.

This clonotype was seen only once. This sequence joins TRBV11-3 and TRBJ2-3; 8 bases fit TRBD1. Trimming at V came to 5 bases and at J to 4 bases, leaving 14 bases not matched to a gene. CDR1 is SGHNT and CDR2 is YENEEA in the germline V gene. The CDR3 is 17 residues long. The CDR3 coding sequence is TGTGCCAGCAGCAAAATGGCCGGGACAGGACTCTCAGATACGCAGTATTTT. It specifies CASSKMAGTGLSDTQYF.

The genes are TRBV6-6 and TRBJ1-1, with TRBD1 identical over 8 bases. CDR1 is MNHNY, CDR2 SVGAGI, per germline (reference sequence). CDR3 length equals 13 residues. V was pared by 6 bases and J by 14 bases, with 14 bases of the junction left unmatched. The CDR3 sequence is CASSIRDRRGAFF. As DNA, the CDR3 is TGTGCCAGCAGCATCCGGGACAGGAGGGGAGCCTTCTTT.

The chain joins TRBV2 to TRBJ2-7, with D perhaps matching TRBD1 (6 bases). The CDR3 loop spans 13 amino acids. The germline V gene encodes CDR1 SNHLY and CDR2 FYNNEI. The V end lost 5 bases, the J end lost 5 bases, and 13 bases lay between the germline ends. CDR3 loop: CASSLQGNHEQYV. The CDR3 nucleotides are TGTGCCAGCAGTCTGCAGGGGAACCACGAGCAGTACGTC.

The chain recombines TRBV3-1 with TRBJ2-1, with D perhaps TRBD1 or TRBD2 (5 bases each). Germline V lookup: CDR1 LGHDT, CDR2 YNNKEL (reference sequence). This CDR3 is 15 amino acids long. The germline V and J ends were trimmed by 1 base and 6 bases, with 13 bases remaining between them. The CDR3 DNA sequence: TGTGCCAGCAGCCAAGTTCCGGGGCCCCCCAATGAGCAGTTCTTC. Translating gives CASSQVPGPPNEQFF.

DNA for the CDR3: TGTGCCAGCAGTTTTACAGGGAACACTGAAGCTTTCTTT. It specifies CASSFTGNTEAFF. The V gene is TRBV7-3, the J gene TRBJ1-1; possibly TRBD1 for D (5 bases). This CDR3 region has 13 residues. The V end was cut by 6 bases, the J end by 1 base, with 9 bases between. Germline V CDR1 and CDR2: SGHTA, FQGTGA.

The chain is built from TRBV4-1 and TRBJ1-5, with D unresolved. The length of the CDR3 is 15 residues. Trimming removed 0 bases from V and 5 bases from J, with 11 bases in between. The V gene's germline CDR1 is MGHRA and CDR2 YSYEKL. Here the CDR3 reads CASSQDNIGDQPQHF. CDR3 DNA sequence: TGCGCCAGCAGCCAAGATAACATAGGAGATCAGCCCCAGCATTTT.

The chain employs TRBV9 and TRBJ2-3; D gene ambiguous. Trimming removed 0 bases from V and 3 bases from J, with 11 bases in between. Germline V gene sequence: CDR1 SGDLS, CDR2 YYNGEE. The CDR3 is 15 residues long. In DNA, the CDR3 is TGTGCCAGCAGCGTAGATTGGGATAAGACAGATACGCAGTATTTT. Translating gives CASSVDWDKTDTQYF.

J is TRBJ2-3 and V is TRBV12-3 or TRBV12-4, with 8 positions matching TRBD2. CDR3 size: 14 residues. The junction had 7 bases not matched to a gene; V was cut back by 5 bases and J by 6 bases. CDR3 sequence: CASSQWRGADTQYF. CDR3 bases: TGTGCCAGCAGTCAATGGCGGGGGGCGGATACGCAGTATTTT.

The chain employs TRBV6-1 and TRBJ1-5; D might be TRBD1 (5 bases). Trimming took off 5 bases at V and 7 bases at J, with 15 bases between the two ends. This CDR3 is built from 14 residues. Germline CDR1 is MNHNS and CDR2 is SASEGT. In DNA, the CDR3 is TGTGCCAGCAGTTTCGGGGCGGAGGGGCAGCCCCAGCATTTT. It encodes CASSFGAEGQPQHF.

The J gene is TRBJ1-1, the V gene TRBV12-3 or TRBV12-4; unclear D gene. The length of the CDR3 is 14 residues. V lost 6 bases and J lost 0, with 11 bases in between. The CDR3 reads CASRWRILNTEAFF. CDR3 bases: TGTGCCAGCAGGTGGAGAATCTTGAACACTGAAGCTTTCTTT.

The CDR3 sequence: CASSLTGEYGYTF. The CDR3 DNA is TGTGCCAGCAGTTTGACAGGAGAGTATGGCTACACCTTC. The chain links TRBV12-3 or TRBV12-4 to TRBJ1-2, with a tentative D call TRBD1 (6 bases). This CDR3 is built from 13 residues. V was cut by 3 bases and J by 5 bases, with 10 bases left in between.

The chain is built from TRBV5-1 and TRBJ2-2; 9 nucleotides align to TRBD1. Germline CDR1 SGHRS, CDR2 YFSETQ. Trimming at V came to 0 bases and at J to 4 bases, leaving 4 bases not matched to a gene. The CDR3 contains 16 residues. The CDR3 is CASSLDGQGTTGELFF. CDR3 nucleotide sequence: TGCGCCAGCAGCTTGGACGGACAGGGGACCACCGGGGAGCTGTTTTTT.